The 7 T cell receptor beta chains presented below share a single source sample, sequenced in a study of PD-L1 blockade in urothelial cancer. The protocol was immunoSEQ multiplex PCR, while the TCRdb copy is restricted to in-frame clones and leaves out a portion. This repertoire shows some 100,000 clones, about 90% found once; its top ten account for 0.8% to 1%. The specimen comprised PBMCs, sampled around atezolizumab (anti-PD-L1) treatment. The receptors derive from a woman at least 80 years old with urothelial cancer.

This chain links TRBV6-6 with TRBJ2-7; 8 bases agree with TRBD1. There are 14 residues in the CDR3. V lost 5 bases, J lost 5 bases, and 8 bases stayed unmatched. Per the germline V gene, CDR1 is MNHNY and CDR2 is SVGAGI (reference sequence). The CDR3 reads CASSQPGQVDEQYF. Here the CDR3 DNA reads TGTGCCAGCAGTCAACCGGGACAGGTGGACGAGCAGTACTTC.

This sequence joins TRBV7-6 and TRBJ2-5; D might be TRBD1 (5 bases). The CDR3 covers 15 residues. CDR1 is SGHVS and CDR2 is FNYEAQ in the germline V gene. V gave up 5 bases and J gave up 0 bases, with 13 bases separating them. CDR3 DNA sequence: TGTGCCAGCAGCCTGCAGGGCGGATACCAAGAGACCCAGTACTTC. This translates into CASSLQGGYQETQYF.

V is TRBV6-6 and J is TRBJ2-1; 11 bases fit TRBD1. J was trimmed by 6 bases and V by 2 bases; bases with no gene match: 6. There are 16 residues in the CDR3. Per the germline V gene, CDR1 is MNHNY and CDR2 is SVGAGI (reference sequence). CDR3 residues: CASSYLPGQGGNEQFF. CDR3 nucleotides: TGTGCCAGCAGTTACCTTCCGGGACAGGGGGGCAATGAGCAGTTCTTC.

V is TRBV9 and J is TRBJ2-7; D not resolved. The CDR3 has 14 amino acids. Trimming took off 0 bases at V and 6 bases at J, with 13 bases between the two ends. The germline V gene has CDR1 SGDLS and CDR2 YYNGEE. CDR3 sequence: CASSVETPSFEQYF. The DNA of the CDR3 is TGTGCCAGCAGCGTAGAAACCCCTAGTTTCGAGCAGTACTTC.

This clone occurred a few times. This chain joins TRBV10-3 and TRBJ1-2, with TRBD1 identical over 10 bases. The CDR3 consists of 13 residues. V shed 10 bases, J shed 6 bases, and the junction held 8 bases outside the gene matches. In germline, CDR1 is ENHRY, CDR2 SYGVKD. CDR3: CATGQGDVHGYTF. The CDR3 coding sequence is TGTGCCACCGGACAGGGGGATGTCCATGGCTACACCTTC.

V and J are TRBV5-6 and TRBJ2-7; possible D gene TRBD1, 6 bases. The germline gives CDR1 SGHDT, CDR2 YYEEEE. Trimming pared 2 bases from V and 6 bases from J, leaving 18 bases between. The CDR3 is 15 amino acids. In nucleotides, the CDR3 is TGTGCCAGCAGCTTTAGGGTTTTGGGGGCGGGCGAGCAGTACTTC. Its translation: CASSFRVLGAGEQYF.

The V and J genes are TRBV30 and TRBJ1-2, with TRBD1 matching 8 bases. Germline trimming cut 2 bases from V and 8 bases from J; bases unmatched to any gene: 4. CDR1 and CDR2 (germline): GTSNPN, SVGIG (reference sequence). The CDR3 runs to 12 residues. The CDR3: CAWSPRTGGYTF. CDR3 bases: TGTGCCTGGAGTCCTCGGACAGGGGGCTACACCTTC.